Shown below are 12 T cell receptor beta chains from a single sample sequenced in a study of identical twins listed by TCRdb under 2016. Libraries came from 5' RACE. TCRdb names Illumina HiSeq 2000 as the instrument used. TCRdb passed the public sequencing reads through fastp at Q25 and MiXCR, retaining productive beta sequences. Every CDR3 protein is listed once, alongside the most common genes and DNA of its rows. In all, the sample holds around 240,000 distinct CDR3 sequences, and about 7% of those were seen once. The leading ten clones occupy roughly 3.6% of the sample. The same data also went into a second study, on yellow fever vaccine responses in identical twins.

Sequencing was carried out using memory (CD45RO+) T cells sorted from blood. Per the publication, the cell subset or site label means: CD45RO+ enriched T cells. These receptor sequences come from a woman between 18 and 29 years old in good health.

This clonotype was seen repeatedly, ten times or more. The chain couples TRBV5-1 to TRBJ2-3; D is possibly TRBD1 (6 bases). Deletions cut 2 bases from V and 0 bases from J, with 10 bases between. This CDR3 contains 15 residues. The germline gives CDR1 SGHRS, CDR2 YFSETQ. This CDR3 is CASSLGGASTDTQYF. CDR3 nucleotides: TGCGCCAGCAGCTTAGGGGGAGCGAGCACAGATACGCAGTATTTT.

This clonotype was seen ten or more times. The V and J genes are TRBV7-8 and TRBJ2-5; 7 bases are shared with TRBD1. CDR1 and CDR2 from the germline V gene are SGHVS and FQNEAQ. The CDR3 is 16 amino acids. Losses at the gene ends were 0 bases for V and 4 bases for J; bases not matched to a gene: 8. The CDR3 loop reads CASSLAPGGMGETQYF. CDR3 coding DNA: TGTGCCAGCAGCTTAGCTCCAGGGGGTATGGGAGAGACCCAGTACTTC.

This clonotype was detected only a few times. The genes are TRBV5-6 and TRBJ1-6, with no clear D. V was clipped by 5 bases and J by 4 bases, with 13 bases between them. Germline assignment: CDR1 SGHDT and CDR2 YYEEEE. The CDR3 is made up of 15 amino acids. DNA for the CDR3: TGTGCCAGCAGTTCCGGACCCTCTTATAATTCACCCCTCCACTTT. Translating gives CASSSGPSYNSPLHF.

This clonotype was seen at least ten times. The chain is built from TRBV11-1 and TRBJ2-7; 9 bases are a match to TRBD1. Per germline, CDR1 SGHAT and CDR2 FQDESV (reference sequence). Losses at the gene ends were 5 bases for V and 4 bases for J; bases not matched to a gene: 9. The CDR3 runs to 15 residues. CDR3 sequence (DNA): TGTGCCAGCAGCACGCCGGGACAGGGACAGTACGAGCAGTACTTC. This gives the protein CASSTPGQGQYEQYF.

The chain carries TRBV18 and TRBJ1-2; D call uncertain. The CDR3 has 14 residues. The germline CDR1 and CDR2 sequences are KGHSH and LQKENI. V lost 6 bases and J 1 base, leaving 12 bases between the germline ends. The CDR3 nucleotides are TGTGCCAGCTCTCCCGAAGTGTTTAACTATGGCTACACCTTC. Translating gives CASSPEVFNYGYTF.

CDR3 DNA sequence: TGTGCCAGCAGCAATCACCCCACCGCGGGGGACGGGTCGGAAAACATTCAGTACTTC. Its translation is CASSNHPTAGDGSENIQYF. The gene calls are TRBV21-1 and TRBJ2-4; TRBD1 reflects the table's D call only, with no check against the DNA. TRBV21-1 is tagged as a pseudogene. CDR3 length: 19 residues.

This clonotype was detected ten times or more. The chain has TRBV29-1 and TRBJ2-1; no definite D call. V was clipped by 0 bases and J by 0 bases, with 12 bases between them. The germline CDR1 and CDR2 sequences are SQVTM and ANQGSEA. The CDR3 spans 16 residues. CDR3: CSVEDPWTSSYNEQFF. Here the CDR3 DNA reads TGCAGCGTTGAAGATCCATGGACCAGCTCCTACAATGAGCAGTTCTTC.

There are a few counts of this clonotype. This chain uses TRBV2 with TRBJ2-7, with D possibly TRBD1 on 5 matching bases. Trimming left V 8 bases short and J 6 bases short, with 17 bases between. CDR1 SNHLY and CDR2 FYNNEI come from the germline V gene. The length of the CDR3 is 13 residues. This CDR3 is CASGPVGRAEQYF. As DNA, the CDR3 is TGTGCCAGCGGCCCAGTGGGCAGGGCCGAGCAGTACTTC.

The genes are TRBV18 and TRBJ2-5; D unresolved. This CDR3 is built from 12 residues. V shed 4 bases and J shed 5 bases, with 8 bases lying between them. The germline V gene has CDR1 KGHSH and CDR2 LQKENI. CDR3 sequence: CASSLDKETQYF. CDR3 bases: TGTGCCAGCTCACTAGACAAGGAGACCCAGTACTTC.

The chain links TRBV7-2 to TRBJ2-7; D is perhaps TRBD2 (5 bases). CDR3 length: 16 residues. V was clipped by 0 bases and J by 3 bases, with 15 bases between them. The germline gives CDR1 SGHTA, CDR2 FQGNSA. The CDR3 region is CASSLAGSNGIYEQYF. The CDR3 DNA is TGTGCCAGCAGCTTAGCGGGGTCGAACGGGATCTACGAGCAGTACTTC.

This clonotype was counted ten times or more. The chain carries TRBV2 and TRBJ1-2, with D maybe TRBD1 (5 bases). With 4 bases removed from V and 2 bases from J, the gap between germline ends came to 11 bases. CDR1 is SNHLY and CDR2 is FYNNEI in the germline V gene. This CDR3 contains 14 residues. The CDR3 region has the DNA TGTGCCAGCAGTGCGCAAGGGGTGAACTATGGCTACACCTTC. Its translation: CASSAQGVNYGYTF.

This clonotype occurred a few times. The chain couples TRBV5-1 to TRBJ2-2; 10 nucleotides match TRBD2. Per germline, CDR1 SGHRS and CDR2 YFSETQ. This CDR3 spans 16 amino acids. The trim removed 0 bases at V and 4 bases at J, leaving 3 bases unmatched. The CDR3 loop is CASSLVASGSTGELFF. CDR3 in DNA: TGCGCCAGCAGCTTGGTTGCTAGCGGGAGCACCGGGGAGCTGTTTTTT.